This T cell receptor beta chain stems from a study of cytomegalovirus exposure and HLA in healthy donors. The donors were in the approximately 120-subject validation cohort; that cohort was separate from the approximately 670-subject first cohort. Repertoires were generated with immunoSEQ multiplex PCR, while TCRdb's copy carries only in-frame clones and drops some. The data hold about 330,000 clones, with roughly 87% observed a single time. This CDR3 region has 17 residues. CDR1 SGHTA and CDR2 FQGNSA come from the germline V gene. Trimming removed 4 bases from V and 4 bases from J, with 19 bases in between.

The specimen was PBMCs. The genes are TRBV7-2 and TRBJ2-2; D is unclear. The TCR comes from a woman between 25 and 40 years old in good health and CMV-seropositive. Here the CDR3 DNA reads TGTGCCAGCAGCTGGTCGGCGGTCCGCGCAGTCACCGGGGAGCTGTTTTTT. Translation gives CASSWSAVRAVTGELFF.